This TCR beta chain was obtained from a study of Ad26.COV2.S vaccination and SARS-CoV-2 variants. Study summary: Intramuscular Ad26.COV2.S doses were given once or twice, 56 days apart.

About this clone itself: Its antigen is still unknown.

Sequencing used immunoSEQ multiplex PCR; TCRdb keeps in-frame clones, though not all of them. The sample consists of fewer than 500,000 clones, 89% of them appearing once. The V segment lost 1 base and the J segment 4 bases; nucleotides outside the gene matches: 9. The CDR3 is 19 amino acids. Germline CDR1 reads SGHDN; CDR2 reads FVKESK. Study observations and caveats: Among vaccine recipients, spike-specific TCR breadth exceeded that of placebo recipients. Substantial breadth in spike-specific CD8+ and CD4+ T cell responses was reportedly seen after vaccination.

Treatment defined: roughly 20 received Ad26.COV2.S at low or high dose, single or two shots; 5 received placebo; per-sample allocation not given. Collection of samples fell on day 63 after the first vaccine or placebo injection. The vaccine antigen was prefusion-stabilized Wuhan SARS-CoV-2 spike. J is TRBJ2-6 and V is TRBV14; 11 bases are a match to TRBD2. The material was peripheral blood, obtained in a trial of Ad26.COV2.S vaccine versus placebo. The origin of this receptor is a person between 18 and 59 years old who received the Ad26.COV2.S COVID-19 vaccine or a placebo. This CDR3 is CASSQGLLAGGPGANVLTF. CDR3 DNA sequence: TGTGCCAGCAGCCAAGGCCTCCTAGCGGGAGGTCCCGGGGCCAACGTCCTGACTTTC.